This paragraph reports one T cell receptor beta chain. Its antigen target is currently unknown. The record has no base qualities; no much larger clone is one base away. The sample's time point, from its label and the paper: after dendritic cell vaccination, including at tumor progression/relapse. Patients were selected on the basis of adequate residual fresh-frozen tumor tissue and more than two years of available survival data. Although molecular status otherwise differed among the glioblastoma patients, no patient had an isocitrate dehydrogenase mutation. PBMC were collected before vaccination, two weeks after the third vaccination, and at tumor progression if tumor progression occurred. The Qiagen DNeasy Blood extraction Kit was used for extraction of genomic DNA. This entry comes from a study of glioma-infiltrating T cells after dendritic cell vaccination (dated by TCRdb to 2016 to 2017). Regarding the research as a whole: The cohort comprised about 15 glioblastoma patients from Phase I and II dendritic cell vaccination trials, 9 newly diagnosed and 6 with recurrent disease. Tumor-infiltrating lymphocyte content was quantified and tumor and blood repertoires were compared in dendritic cell-vaccinated glioblastoma patients by deep sequencing of TCR beta CDR3 regions. Survival after dendritic cell vaccination was correlated with TCR sequencing metrics, such as TIL content and the overlap between tumor and blood repertoires. Between the early 2000s and the early 2010s, patients were given autologous tumor lysate-pulsed dendritic cell vaccination. Each patient got three intradermal injections of the dendritic cell vaccine, spaced at biweekly intervals, in the arm below the axilla. To make the vaccine, monocyte-derived dendritic cells were cultured for 7 to 8 days with IL-4 and GM-CSF and then pulsed overnight with autologous tumor lysate. Broad study findings and their caveats: Longer time to progression and overall survival after dendritic cell vaccination were predicted by higher estimated pretreatment TIL content. TCR clonality showed no direct relationship with survival, which suggests that a diverse polyclonal response may matter. The cohort was small and heterogeneous, with few patients having full blood and tumor sets and even fewer initial-recurrent tumor pairs. The TCR overlap response model with three groups was called speculative and said to need prospective validation.

Using the immunoSEQ assay, TCRB CDR3 regions were amplified from around 2 micrograms of genomic DNA, or from all available DNA when less than that was on hand. The multiplex PCR relied on 60 forward primers for TCR V beta segments and 13 reverse primers for J beta segments. Synthetic control templates were spiked into each sample at limiting dilution to estimate reads per starting template. The Illumina HiSeq System generated 87 bp sequencing reads. The study's own analysis went as follows. PCR and sequencing errors were removed by merging closely related sequences with a nearest neighbor algorithm. TCR overlap was measured as the percentage of unique tumor TCR beta sequences that were also present in the peripheral blood of the same patient. Not all clones reach the TCRdb copy of this immuneACCESS table, which keeps in-frame sequences only. Checked studies attribute under half of the gap to unresolved V genes and leave the rest unexplained. V and J calls and clone size are as listed in that table; D and trimming were resolved from the DNA. The sample data list approximately 92,000 clones, and 80% of these were observed just once. 5.4% of the sample is in the top ten clones.

The germline V gene (reference sequence) sets CDR1 to LNHDA and CDR2 to SQIVND. V is reduced by 3 bases and J by 1 base, leaving a spacing of 9 bases between them. From cysteine to phenylalanine, the CDR3 is 14 amino acids long. Only the CDR3 portion is preserved as DNA: 42 bases, with reading frame beginning at the first base. This material consisted of blood, taken after dendritic cell vaccination. The receptor comes from a human donor with glioblastoma. The sequence is built from TRBV19 and TRBJ1-1; a tentative D call is TRBD1 (6 bases match). Here is the DNA: TGTGCCAGTAGTATCGGACAGCCGAACACTGAAGCTTTCTTT. Its protein product is CASSIGQPNTEAFF.